The rows below give T cell receptor beta chains drawn from one sample of a study of blood T cell repertoires in COVID-19. The data were produced by immunoSEQ multiplex PCR, yet TCRdb's version contains in-frame clones alone and is incomplete. The sample holds roughly 150,000 clones, around 85% seen once. The specimen was peripheral blood. Receptor source: a woman between 65 and 79 years old with acute or convalescent COVID-19. CDR3s include the opening cysteine and the closing phenylalanine or tryptophan. A D gene is named only where the DNA matches it firmly. Rows may omit the clone size; those that give it use once, few, many or a size class.

CDR3: CASSHWGSSGANVLTF
DNA: TGTGCCAGCAGCCATTGGGGCAGCTCTGGGGCCAACGTCCTGACTTTC
D: -
size: -
V: TRBV7-3
J: TRBJ2-6

CDR3: CAWSYGAADTQYF
DNA: TGTGCCTGGAGTTATGGGGCGGCAGATACGCAGTATTTT
D: -
size: -
V: TRBV30
J: TRBJ2-3

CDR3: CASSQDWGGFANYGYTF
DNA: TGTGCCAGCAGCCAAGATTGGGGGGGATTCGCTAACTATGGCTACACCTTC
D: -
size: -
V: TRBV14
J: TRBJ1-2

CDR3: CASRRGGNSPLHF
DNA: TGTGCCAGCAGACGGGGGGGTAATTCACCCCTCCACTTT
D: -
size: -
V: TRBV6-5
J: TRBJ1-6

CDR3: CASSRGLGGELFF
DNA: TGTGCCAGCAGCCGAGGTCTTGGCGGGGAGCTGTTTTTT
D: -
size: once
V: TRBV3-1/TRBV3-2
J: TRBJ2-2

CDR3: CASSLWGSNYGYTF
DNA: TGTGCCAGCAGCTTATGGGGCAGTAACTATGGCTACACCTTC
D: -
size: -
V: TRBV7-2
J: TRBJ1-2

CDR3: CASSLGRTGVSPLHF
DNA: TGTGCCAGCAGCTTAGGACGGACAGGGGTTTCACCCCTCCACTTT
D: TRBD1
size: -
V: TRBV7-2
J: TRBJ1-6

CDR3: CASSLLAGLDTQYF
DNA: TGTGCCAGCAGCTTACTAGCGGGTTTAGATACGCAGTATTTT
D: TRBD2
size: -
V: TRBV11-1
J: TRBJ2-3

CDR3: CASIRDRAGNTIYF
DNA: TGTGCCAGCATCCGGGACAGGGCTGGAAACACCATATATTTT
D: TRBD1
size: -
V: TRBV6-5
J: TRBJ1-3

CDR3: CASSEARRGGSDTQYF
DNA: TGTGCCAGCAGTGAAGCGCGGCGGGGGGGTTCAGATACGCAGTATTTT
D: TRBD2
size: -
V: TRBV2
J: TRBJ2-3

CDR3: CATQRGGQGETQYF
DNA: TGTGCCACCCAAAGGGGGGGACAAGGAGAGACCCAGTACTTC
D: -
size: -
V: TRBV10-3
J: TRBJ2-5

CDR3: CASSQGRGGSTDTQYF
DNA: TGCGCCAGCAGCCAAGGGCGGGGGGGGAGCACAGATACGCAGTATTTT
D: TRBD2
size: -
V: TRBV4-1
J: TRBJ2-3

CDR3: CASSQAGGMNTEAFF
DNA: TGTGCCAGCTCTCAGGCGGGGGGAATGAACACTGAAGCTTTCTTT
D: -
size: -
V: TRBV18
J: TRBJ1-1

CDR3: CASSMGTSGGAIKNIQYF
DNA: TGTGCCAGTAGTATGGGTACTAGCGGGGGGGCCATCAAAAACATTCAGTACTTC
D: TRBD2
size: -
V: TRBV19
J: TRBJ2-4

CDR3: CASSGIGTGQVLDGYTF
DNA: TGCGCCAGCAGCGGCATCGGGACAGGGCAGGTTCTCGATGGCTACACCTTC
D: TRBD1
size: once
V: TRBV5-1
J: TRBJ1-2

CDR3: CASSEGTGGTNEKLFF
DNA: TGTGCCAGCAGTGAAGGGACAGGGGGGACTAATGAAAAACTGTTTTTT
D: TRBD1
size: -
V: TRBV25-1
J: TRBJ1-4

CDR3: CASSESYGGAKAFF
DNA: TGTGCCAGCAGTGAATCGTACGGGGGGGCGAAAGCTTTCTTT
D: -
size: -
V: TRBV25-1
J: TRBJ1-1

CDR3: CASSSEAGGGSPLHF
DNA: TGTGCCAGCAGTAGCGAGGCAGGGGGTGGATCACCCCTCCACTTT
D: TRBD1
size: -
V: TRBV6-5
J: TRBJ1-6

CDR3: CASSLVSVNSPLHF
DNA: TGTGCCAGCAGCTTAGTCTCCGTGAATTCACCCCTCCACTTT
D: -
size: -
V: TRBV13
J: TRBJ1-6

CDR3: CASSQDRGRYEQYF
DNA: TGTGCCAGCTCCCAGGACAGGGGGCGGTACGAGCAGTACTTC
D: TRBD1
size: -
V: TRBV18
J: TRBJ2-7

CDR3: CASSLYPDRGYGYTF
DNA: TGTGCCAGCAGTTTATACCCGGACAGGGGCTATGGCTACACCTTC
D: TRBD1
size: -
V: TRBV28
J: TRBJ1-2

CDR3: CASSPYRSFGANVLTF
DNA: TGTGCCAGCTCACCCTACAGGTCCTTCGGGGCCAACGTCCTGACTTTC
D: -
size: -
V: TRBV18
J: TRBJ2-6

CDR3: CASSEAGLYGYTF
DNA: TGTGCCAGCAGTGAGGCAGGGTTGTATGGCTACACCTTC
D: -
size: -
V: TRBV2
J: TRBJ1-2

CDR3: CASSARGGGTGQPQHF
DNA: TGTGCCAGCAGTGCCCGTGGGGGGGGGACTGGGCAGCCCCAGCATTTT
D: -
size: -
V: TRBV27
J: TRBJ1-5

CDR3: CSVAEEGGTLYGYTF
DNA: TGCAGCGTTGCCGAGGAAGGGGGAACCCTCTATGGCTACACCTTC
D: -
size: -
V: TRBV29-1
J: TRBJ1-2

CDR3: CASSLEGTNTGELFF
DNA: TGTGCCAGCAGCTTAGAGGGGACGAACACCGGGGAGCTGTTTTTT
D: -
size: -
V: TRBV7-2
J: TRBJ2-2

CDR3: CASSYSMDKPSYNEQFF
DNA: TGTGCCAGCAGTTACTCGATGGACAAACCTTCCTACAATGAGCAGTTCTTC
D: -
size: few
V: TRBV6-2/TRBV6-3
J: TRBJ2-1

CDR3: CASSHLGDSGANVLTF
DNA: TGCGCCAGCAGCCATCTAGGGGACTCTGGGGCCAACGTCCTGACTTTC
D: -
size: -
V: TRBV4-3
J: TRBJ2-6

CDR3: CASSFPGQGRRYTF
DNA: TGTGCCAGCAGCTTTCCGGGACAGGGAAGGCGCTACACCTTC
D: TRBD1
size: -
V: TRBV7-2
J: TRBJ1-2

CDR3: CASRLNSQETQYF
DNA: TGTGCAAGTCGCTTAAACAGTCAAGAGACCCAGTACTTC
D: -
size: -
V: TRBV12-2
J: TRBJ2-5

CDR3: CASSLAGGDYGYTF
DNA: TGTGCCAGCAGCTTAGCGGGGGGTGACTATGGCTACACCTTC
D: -
size: -
V: TRBV7-8
J: TRBJ1-2

CDR3: CASSFLATGVITGYTF
DNA: TGTGCCAGTAGTTTCCTCGCGACAGGGGTAATAACGGGCTACACCTTC
D: TRBD1
size: -
V: TRBV19
J: TRBJ1-2

CDR3: CASSPPGVGTEAFF
DNA: TGTGCCAGCTCACCACCCGGGGTGGGCACTGAAGCTTTCTTT
D: -
size: -
V: TRBV18
J: TRBJ1-1

CDR3: CASSIDGGSNTEAFF
DNA: TGTGCCAGTAGTATCGACGGGGGGAGCAACACTGAAGCTTTCTTT
D: -
size: -
V: TRBV19
J: TRBJ1-1

CDR3: CASSPSGAATEAFF
DNA: TGTGCCAGCAGCCCCTCAGGGGCAGCCACTGAAGCTTTCTTT
D: -
size: -
V: TRBV28
J: TRBJ1-1

CDR3: CASSLAGGGLSYEQYF
DNA: TGTGCCAGCAGCTTAGCTGGCGGGGGCCTCTCCTACGAGCAGTACTTC
D: -
size: -
V: TRBV7-2
J: TRBJ2-7

CDR3: CASSKLTGDTIYF
DNA: TGTGCCAGCAGTAAACTCACGGGGGACACCATATATTTT
D: -
size: -
V: TRBV27
J: TRBJ1-3

CDR3: CASRPPSAAETQYF
DNA: TGTGCCAGCAGACCTCCATCGGCGGCGGAGACCCAGTACTTC
D: -
size: -
V: TRBV7-9
J: TRBJ2-5

CDR3: CASSFRDRVYYEQYF
DNA: TGTGCCAGCAGTTTCCGGGACAGGGTGTACTACGAGCAGTACTTC
D: TRBD1
size: -
V: TRBV28
J: TRBJ2-7

CDR3: CSVAGLAGAGTGELFF
DNA: TGCAGCGTCGCCGGACTAGCGGGGGCTGGCACCGGGGAGCTGTTTTTT
D: TRBD2
size: -
V: TRBV29-1
J: TRBJ2-2

CDR3: CASSSGQYNSPLHF
DNA: TGTGCCAGCAGTTCGGGACAGTATAATTCACCCCTCCACTTT
D: TRBD1
size: -
V: TRBV6-5
J: TRBJ1-6

CDR3: CAISESGTGGDQPQHF
DNA: TGTGCCATCAGTGAGTCGGGGACAGGGGGAGATCAGCCCCAGCATTTT
D: TRBD1
size: -
V: TRBV10-3
J: TRBJ1-5

CDR3: CASSPWGGSTGELFF
DNA: TGCGCCAGCAGCCCATGGGGGGGAAGCACCGGGGAGCTGTTTTTT
D: TRBD2
size: few
V: TRBV4-3
J: TRBJ2-2

CDR3: CASSLRPSGGTVADTQYF
DNA: TGCGCCAGCAGCTTGCGGCCTAGCGGGGGGACCGTTGCAGATACGCAGTATTTT
D: TRBD2
size: once
V: TRBV5-1
J: TRBJ2-3